Following are 22 T cell receptor beta chains from one sample sequenced in a study of identical twins. TCRdb reprocessed the 5' RACE reads via MiXCR and lists one record per CDR3 protein. The sample lists some 1,600,000 distinct CDR3 sequences; about 31% were seen once. Sequencing was performed on cord blood. Receptor source: a newborn girl in good health.

The rearrangement links TRBV6-1 to TRBJ1-1; D is ambiguous. V lost 5 bases, J lost 4 bases, and 11 bases lay in between. The CDR3 is 13 amino acids. CDR1 is MNHNS, CDR2 SASEGT, per germline. The DNA of the CDR3 is TGTGCCAGCAGTATGACGGAGGCCACTGAAGCTTTCTTT. Protein product: CASSMTEATEAFF.

In its sample, this clonotype was seen a few times. This rearrangement joins TRBV10-3 to TRBJ2-5; TRBD1 agrees at 11 bases. Germline-derived CDR1 and CDR2 are ENHRY and SYGVKD. This CDR3 region has 16 residues. Trimming at V came to 4 bases and at J to 2 bases, leaving 6 bases not matched to a gene. CDR3 sequence reads: CAISGNRDRGQETQYF. CDR3 in DNA: TGTGCCATCAGTGGAAACCGGGACAGGGGGCAAGAGACCCAGTACTTC.

Only a few counts were recorded for this clonotype. At one end the junction does not follow the germline gene, possibly because of a read error. The rearrangement uses TRBV15 and TRBJ2-3; D might be TRBD1 (6 bases). The CDR3 extends over 13 amino acids. Germline-derived CDR1 and CDR2 are LNHNV and YYDKDF (reference sequence). The CDR3 reads CASRSRGTDTQYF. For the CDR3, the DNA is TGTGCCTCCAGGTCGAGGGGGACAGATACGCAGTATTTT.

This clonotype was seen many times. The chain is built from TRBV20-1 and TRBJ2-7, with D maybe TRBD2 (6 bases). V was cut by 0 bases and J by 3 bases, with 15 bases left in between. Germline V lookup: CDR1 DFQATT, CDR2 SNEGSKA (reference sequence). This CDR3 contains 15 residues. In DNA, the CDR3 is TGCAGTGCTAGAGATGGAGGGATCCGTTTCTACGAGCAGTACTTC. It codes for CSARDGGIRFYEQYF.

This chain uses TRBV29-1 with TRBJ1-1, with 8 positions matching TRBD1. The germline CDR1 and CDR2 sequences are SQVTM and ANQGSEA. The V and J ends lost 2 bases and 1 base, in that order; junction bases with no gene match: 9. CDR3 size: 16 residues. The chain's CDR3 is CSVEKRQGPWNTEAFF. As DNA, the CDR3 is TGCAGCGTTGAAAAAAGACAGGGGCCATGGAACACTGAAGCTTTCTTT.

The chain links TRBV9 to TRBJ2-7; D gene ambiguous. This CDR3 region has 10 residues. V was trimmed by 10 bases and J by 1 base, leaving 6 bases between them. Germline assignment: CDR1 SGDLS and CDR2 YYNGEE. The CDR3: CAGRSYEQYF. The CDR3 bases are TGTGCCGGTAGATCCTACGAGCAGTACTTC.

Many counts were recorded for this clonotype. J is TRBJ2-7 and V is TRBV29-1; 12 bases agree with TRBD2. Trimming took 7 bases from V and 4 from J; bases not matched to a gene: 5. The CDR3 is 13 residues long. Germline lookup yields CDR1 SQVTM and CDR2 ANQGSEA. CDR3 region: CSAGLAGRYEQYF. As DNA, the CDR3 is TGCAGCGCCGGACTAGCGGGAAGGTACGAGCAGTACTTC.

The CDR3 sequence: CASSYQGELADTYEQYF. CDR3 DNA sequence: TGTGCCAGCAGCTACCAGGGAGAACTAGCGGATACCTACGAGCAGTACTTC. The chain recombines TRBV7-2 with TRBJ2-4, with 8 bases aligning to TRBD2. The J call may be wrong; the DNA end is better matched by TRBJ2-7. The V gene's germline CDR1 is SGHTA and CDR2 FQGNSA. The CDR3 is made up of 17 amino acids.

A few counts support this clonotype. This chain connects TRBV6-2 or TRBV6-3 to TRBJ2-7; 10 bases match TRBD2. The CDR3 covers 18 residues. Germline assignment: CDR1 MNHEY and CDR2 SVGEGT. With 0 bases clipped from V and 0 bases from J, the junction kept 8 bases outside the gene matches. The CDR3 bases are TGTGCCAGCAGTTACTCGAGTCTAGCGGGGGCCAACTCCTACGAGCAGTACTTC. This encodes CASSYSSLAGANSYEQYF.

Only a few counts were recorded for this clonotype. The rearrangement uses TRBV20-1 and TRBJ2-1; possibly TRBD1 for D (6 bases). The ends were cut back, 1 base at V and 3 bases at J, with 16 bases in the middle. CDR1 and CDR2 (germline): DFQATT, SNEGSKA (reference sequence). The CDR3 is 16 amino acids. The CDR3 spells CSARGGQDLNYNEQFF. Written as DNA, the CDR3 is TGCAGTGCTAGAGGGGGGCAGGACCTTAACTACAATGAGCAGTTCTTC.

This clonotype was seen many times. The rearrangement uses TRBV19 and TRBJ2-1; TRBD2 matches at 11 bases. J lost 4 bases, V lost 1 base, and 0 bases had no gene match. Germline lookup yields CDR1 LNHDA and CDR2 SQIVND (reference sequence). The CDR3 sequence is 15 residues long. DNA for the CDR3: TGTGCCAGTAGTATAGGGACTAGCGGGTACAATGAGCAGTTCTTC. Translated, it gives CASSIGTSGYNEQFF. Together with reference TRBV19 and TRBJ2-1, the CDR3 gives the full variable domain: DGGITQSPKYLFRKEGQNVTLSCEQNLNHDAMYWYRQDPGQGLRLIYYSQIVNDFQKGDIAEGYSVSREKKESFPLTVTSAQKNPTAFYLCASSIGTSGYNEQFFGPGTRLTVL.

This chain joins TRBV10-3 and TRBJ1-1; 9 bases agree with TRBD1. CDR1 is ENHRY and CDR2 is SYGVKD in the germline V gene. There are 14 residues in the CDR3. V shed 0 bases and J 4 bases; nucleotides not matched to a gene: 0. The CDR3 here is CAISESGQGTEAFF. DNA of the CDR3: TGTGCCATCAGTGAGTCGGGACAGGGCACTGAAGCTTTCTTT.

V and J are TRBV7-2 and TRBJ2-7, with 10 bases matching TRBD1. From germline, CDR1 is SGHTA and CDR2 FQGNSA. The CDR3 has 17 residues. V shed 2 bases and J 1 base; nucleotides not matched to a gene: 8. CDR3 nucleotide sequence: TGTGCCAGCAGCTTAACCTTGACAGGGGGCAGGTCCTACGAGCAGTACTTC. It specifies CASSLTLTGGRSYEQYF.

This clonotype was picked up many times. The chain combines TRBV5-1 with TRBJ1-2; TRBD1 agrees at 8 bases. The germline V gene has CDR1 SGHRS and CDR2 YFSETQ. V lost 6 bases, J lost 0 bases, and 7 bases stayed unmatched. This CDR3 has 15 amino acids. CDR3 sequence: CASTRTGNSNYGYTF. The CDR3 DNA follows: TGCGCCAGCACCCGGACAGGGAATTCTAACTATGGCTACACCTTC.

This clonotype showed up just a few times. V usage is TRBV20-1 and J usage is TRBJ2-7; D may be TRBD2 (6 bases). CDR1 is DFQATT and CDR2 is SNEGSKA in the germline V gene (reference sequence). The CDR3 runs to 15 residues. Trimming pared 5 bases from V and 1 base from J, leaving 18 bases between. The DNA of the CDR3 is TGCAGTGCTGGTTCTAGCGCTCCCCAATCCTACGAGCAGTACTTC. Residues: CSAGSSAPQSYEQYF.

A few counts support this clonotype. This chain links TRBV7-9 with TRBJ1-2, with 8 positions matching TRBD1. Germline V CDR1 and CDR2: SEHNR, FQNEAQ (reference sequence). Trimming removed 6 bases from V and 7 bases from J; junction bases left unmatched: 7. The CDR3 spans 13 residues. CDR3 sequence: CASSGDRYSGYTF. CDR3 sequence (DNA): TGTGCCAGCAGTGGGGACAGGTATTCTGGCTACACCTTC.

Only a few counts were recorded for this clonotype. The chain uses TRBV3-1 and TRBJ1-6, with D uncertain. This CDR3 has 14 residues. Germline V gene sequence: CDR1 LGHDT, CDR2 YNNKEL (reference sequence). V gave up 0 bases and J gave up 1 base, with 1 base separating them. CDR3 residues: CASSQESYNSPLHF. In DNA form, the CDR3 reads TGTGCCAGCAGCCAAGAATCCTATAATTCACCCCTCCACTTT.

J is TRBJ1-5 and V is TRBV19, with TRBD1 as a possible D gene (6 bases). The CDR3 length is 17 residues. V lost 3 bases and J 2 bases, leaving 17 bases between the germline ends. CDR1 is LNHDA and CDR2 is SQIVND in the germline V gene (reference sequence). The DNA of the CDR3 is TGTGCCAGTAGTATGACTTTCAGGGGAGCACGCAATCAGCCCCAGCATTTT. Protein product: CASSMTFRGARNQPQHF.

The table lists this clonotype with a few counts. This chain connects TRBV7-9 to TRBJ2-7, with 9 bases fitting TRBD1. Germline CDR1 reads SEHNR; CDR2 reads FQNEAQ (reference sequence). The J segment lost 3 bases and the V segment lost 5 bases, leaving 8 bases of the junction unmatched. The CDR3 contains 15 residues. CDR3 amino acids: CASSPQGASFYEQYF. The DNA for the CDR3 is TGTGCCAGCAGCCCACAGGGGGCTTCTTTCTACGAGCAGTACTTC.

This sequence joins TRBV12-3 or TRBV12-4 and TRBJ2-5; tentatively, D is TRBD2 (5 bases). The V gene lost 6 bases and the J gene lost 11 bases, with 16 bases spanning the gap. This CDR3 region has 12 residues. Written as DNA, the CDR3 is TGTGCCAGCAGCCTCCGGACTCATTGGCAGTACTTC. Translation: CASSLRTHWQYF.

The J gene is TRBJ1-6, the V gene TRBV4-1; 7 bases align to TRBD1. CDR3 size: 16 residues. V trimming: 1 base; J trimming: 7 bases; junction bases outside the gene matches: 7. The germline CDR1 and CDR2 sequences are MGHRA and YSYEKL. CDR3 sequence reads: CASSQGRQGQNSPLHF. The CDR3 nucleotides are TGCGCCAGCAGCCAAGGCCGACAGGGCCAAAATTCACCCCTCCACTTT.

The chain uses TRBV2 and TRBJ1-6, with unresolved D. V lost 2 bases to trimming and J lost 5 bases, with 13 bases between them. Per germline, CDR1 SNHLY and CDR2 FYNNEI. The CDR3 consists of 16 residues. The CDR3: CASSESTSYNNSPLHF. CDR3 DNA sequence: TGTGCCAGCAGTGAATCCACCAGCTATAATAATTCACCCCTCCACTTT.